A selection of T cell receptor beta chains follows, all from one sample in a study of follicular helper T cells after annual influenza vaccination. This table comes from immunoSEQ multiplex PCR, and its TCRdb copy is limited to in-frame clones, with some not included. Here the sample spans roughly 10,000 clones, over 65% being singletons. Sequencing was performed on CXCR5- memory CD4+ T cells sorted from blood, taken on the day of influenza vaccination. The source of these receptors is an adult who received the influenza vaccine. The CDR3 runs from the conserved cysteine through the conserved F or W. D genes are given only for firm matches. Clone size is shown for a subset of rows, as once, few, many or a class of expanded clone.

J | D | V | size | DNA | CDR3
TRBJ1-6 | . | TRBV29-1 | few | TGCAGCGTAGGAGAGAATTCACCCCTCCACTTT | CSVGENSPLHF
TRBJ2-2 | TRBD2 | TRBV28 | . | TGTGCCAGCAGTTCCGGCGGGGGGACCGGGGAGCTGTTTTTT | CASSSGGGTGELFF
TRBJ1-5 | . | TRBV7-2 | . | TGTGCCAGCAGCTTAGTGACGGCAGGCAGGCAGCCCCAGCATTTT | CASSLVTAGRQPQHF
TRBJ2-1 | . | TRBV6-4 | . | TGTGCCAGTTCCCGACAGGCCAACCCCAATGAGCAGTTCTTC | CASSRQANPNEQFF
TRBJ1-5 | . | TRBV19 | . | TGTGCCAGTAGTATAGGAGGGGGAGGGCAGCCCCAGCATTTT | CASSIGGGGQPQHF
TRBJ2-7 | TRBD2 | TRBV4-3 | . | TGCGCCAGCAGCCAAGAGCATGGACTAGCGGCCCCGCTGTCCTACGAGCAGTACTTC | CASSQEHGLAAPLSYEQYF
TRBJ2-7 | . | TRBV27 | few | TGTGCCAGCAGTTTCAGGGAGAGCTACGAGCAGTACTTC | CASSFRESYEQYF
TRBJ2-2 | . | TRBV19 | . | TGTGCCAGTAGTAGCCAGGGGGGAGCCGGGGAGCTGTTTTTT | CASSSQGGAGELFF
TRBJ1-2 | . | TRBV4-3 | . | TGCGCCAGCAGCCAAGATTGGGCCAGGAGACCGGCTAACTATGGCTACACCTTC | CASSQDWARRPANYGYTF
TRBJ2-5 | TRBD2 | TRBV7-2 | . | TGTGCCAGCAGCCCAACTAGCGTTCAAGAGACCCAGTACTTC | CASSPTSVQETQYF
TRBJ2-1 | TRBD2 | TRBV18 | . | TGTGCCAGCTCACCGGGGACTAGCGGGCAAACCTACTACAATGAGCAGTTCTTC | CASSPGTSGQTYYNEQFF
TRBJ2-3 | TRBD2 | TRBV6-5 | . | TGTGCCAGCACGGTGGCGGGGGTAACCACAGATACGCAGTATTTT | CASTVAGVTTDTQYF
TRBJ2-3 | TRBD2 | TRBV12-5 | . | TGTGCTAGTGGTTTGGTACAAACTAGCGGGACCACAGATACGCAGTATTTT | CASGLVQTSGTTDTQYF
TRBJ2-7 | . | TRBV7-2 | . | TGTGCCAGCAGCTTAGGCCGGGACATTCCCGAGCAGTACTTC | CASSLGRDIPEQYF
TRBJ2-1 | TRBD2 | TRBV4-1 | . | TGCGCCAGCAGCCAAAACTCCCGTGGACTAGCGGGAGGGCCTAATTACAATGAGCAGTTCTTC | CASSQNSRGLAGGPNYNEQFF
TRBJ1-2 | . | TRBV6-6 | . | TGTGCCAGCAACAAACAGGACAGTAACTATGGCTACACCTTC | CASNKQDSNYGYTF
TRBJ2-1 | . | TRBV6-6 | . | TGTGCCAGCAGGCTGAGGGGAGCGGGCGACTACAATGAGCAGTTCTTC | CASRLRGAGDYNEQFF
TRBJ1-4 | . | TRBV6-5 | . | TGTGCCAGCAGTTACTTGAGGTCAGGGGAAAAACTGTTTTTT | CASSYLRSGEKLFF
TRBJ2-6 | TRBD1 | TRBV28 | . | TGTGCCAGCAGTTTGAGGGGGCTCGGTGGGGCCAACGTCCTGACTTTC | CASSLRGLGGANVLTF
TRBJ1-2 | . | TRBV19 | . | TGTGCCAGTAGGAAGCCAGGCGGGGACTATGGCTACACCTTC | CASRKPGGDYGYTF
TRBJ1-2 | . | TRBV5-4 | . | TGTGCCAGCAGCGACCAACCGACCGGAGGCTATGGCTACACCTTC | CASSDQPTGGYGYTF
TRBJ2-2 | . | TRBV4-1 | . | TGCGCCAGCAGCCAAGGGTACAGAAACACCGGGGAGCTGTTTTTT | CASSQGYRNTGELFF
TRBJ2-5 | . | TRBV7-2 | . | TGTGCCAGCAGCTTATTCGGGGGTCAAGAGACCCAGTACTTC | CASSLFGGQETQYF
TRBJ2-5 | . | TRBV5-1 | . | TGCGCCAGCAGCTCCCGGTTCCCTCGACAGGCCCAAGAGACCCAGTACTTC | CASSSRFPRQAQETQYF
TRBJ1-1 | . | TRBV5-8 | . | TGTGCCGACGGGAAGGGTTTGAACACTGAAGCTTTCTTT | CADGKGLNTEAFF
TRBJ1-4 | TRBD1 | TRBV28 | . | TGTGCCAGCAGTGCAATCGGGACAGTGGCTGAAAAACTGTTTTTT | CASSAIGTVAEKLFF
TRBJ2-6 | . | TRBV7-8 | . | TGTGCCAGCAGCTTAGGGGTCAGTGGCTCTGGGGCCAACGTCCTGACTTTC | CASSLGVSGSGANVLTF
TRBJ2-7 | TRBD1 | TRBV2 | . | TGTGCCAGCAGACCTCCGGGACAGGGTTCTCACGAGCAGTACTTC | CASRPPGQGSHEQYF
TRBJ2-5 | TRBD2 | TRBV4-3 | . | TGCGCCAGCAGCCAGGCATACGGACTAGCGGGAGAAGAGACCCAGTACTTC | CASSQAYGLAGEETQYF
TRBJ2-2 | . | TRBV5-4 | . | TGTGCCAGCAGCTTGGCCGGAGGGATAGGCACCGGGGAGCTGTTTTTT | CASSLAGGIGTGELFF
TRBJ2-3 | . | TRBV7-9 | . | TGTGCCAGCAGCCCCCTCGGCCATACGCAGTATTTT | CASSPLGHTQYF
TRBJ1-3 | . | TRBV15 | once | TGTGCCACCAGCAGAGATAGGGGACCCGGAAACACCATATATTTT | CATSRDRGPGNTIYF
TRBJ2-1 | TRBD2 | TRBV7-3 | . | TGTGCCAGCAGCTCAACCGGGACTAGCGGGGCCCGAGGGCAGTTCTTC | CASSSTGTSGARGQFF
TRBJ1-5 | . | TRBV11-2 | few | TGTGCCAGCAGCTTGCTAAGGGATCAGCCCCAGCATTTT | CASSLLRDQPQHF
TRBJ2-1 | . | TRBV18 | once | TGTGCCAGCTCCACCGGGACGGACAATGAGCAGTTCTTC | CASSTGTDNEQFF